This TCR beta chain originates from a study of metastatic and nonmetastatic thyroid tumors (dated by TCRdb to the early 2020s). Looking at the study overall: Repertoires were compared across peripheral blood and tumor or nodule tissue samples from malignant and benign thyroid patients.

The paper as a whole reports these results and caveats: TCR beta diversity was reported as significantly higher in malignant tumors than in benign nodules, in both blood and tumor samples.

The sample holds many counts of this clone. Its antigen remains undetermined. There are no base qualities to consult, and no much larger clone falls within one base. In the same sample, other DNA sequences code for this CDR3. To prepare the library, PCR was applied. Sequencing took place on an Illumina HiSeq 4000. High-throughput sequencing was used to profile the CDR3 region of the TCR beta-chain in every patient. The authors processed their data as follows. CDR3 differences across clinicopathological groups were used to build a classifier for discriminating distant-metastatic papillary thyroid cancer patients. To measure repertoire diversity the researchers used the Shannon index, while the Morisita-Horn index served to gauge how similar the tumor and blood repertoires were. TCRdb took the public reads, trimmed them with fastp at Q25, ran MiXCR for clone calling and kept in-frame beta chains. These V and J calls derive from TCRdb rather than the authors' analysis. This sample gives approximately 50,000 clones in total; roughly 4% of them show up just once. The ten top clones hold less than 10% of the sample.

Before undergoing thyroid surgery, none of the patients had been given any kind of treatment. The study retrospectively analysed patient clinical samples collected from the early 2010s to the late 2010s using T-cell receptor beta sequencing. The CDR3 holds 12 amino acids from the cysteine to the phenylalanine. Only the CDR3 part of the read is kept: 36 bases, read in frame from the first base. V sheds 3 bases and J sheds 4 bases, leaving 9 bases between their ends. CDR1 DFQATT and CDR2 SNEGSKA are derived from the germline V gene (reference sequence). The clonotype originates from a female donor with papillary thyroid cancer or a benign thyroid nodule (not recorded which). Some clones in this sample may be carry-over from other donors' samples. The V and J genes are TRBV20-1 and TRBJ1-1; the D gene is unclear. Sequenced sample: blood. The sequenced DNA: TGCAGTGCTAGTTTGGGGTTCACTGAAGCTTTCTTT. This encodes CSASLGFTEAFF.